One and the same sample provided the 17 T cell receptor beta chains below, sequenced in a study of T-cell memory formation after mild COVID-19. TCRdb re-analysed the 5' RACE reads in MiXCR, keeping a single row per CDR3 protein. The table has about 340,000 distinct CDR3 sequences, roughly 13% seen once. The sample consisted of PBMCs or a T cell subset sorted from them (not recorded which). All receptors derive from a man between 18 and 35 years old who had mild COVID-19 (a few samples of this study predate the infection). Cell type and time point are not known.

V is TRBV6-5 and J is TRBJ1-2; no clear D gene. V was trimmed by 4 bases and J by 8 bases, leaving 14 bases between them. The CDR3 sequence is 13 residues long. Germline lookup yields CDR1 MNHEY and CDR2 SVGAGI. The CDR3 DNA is TGTGCCAGCAGTTCAGGACCCCTGGGAGGCTACACCTTC. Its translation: CASSSGPLGGYTF.

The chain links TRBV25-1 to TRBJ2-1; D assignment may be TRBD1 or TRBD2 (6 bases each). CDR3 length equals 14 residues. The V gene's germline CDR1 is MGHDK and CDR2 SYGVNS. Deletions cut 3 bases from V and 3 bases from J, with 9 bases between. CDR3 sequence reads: CASSEEGGYNEQFF. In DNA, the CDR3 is TGTGCCAGCAGTGAGGAGGGGGGCTACAATGAGCAGTTCTTC.

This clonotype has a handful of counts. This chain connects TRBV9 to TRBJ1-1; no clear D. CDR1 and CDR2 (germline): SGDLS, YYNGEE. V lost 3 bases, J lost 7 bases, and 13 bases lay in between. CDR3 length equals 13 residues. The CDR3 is CASSGTPGREAFF. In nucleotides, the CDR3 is TGTGCCAGCAGCGGGACCCCCGGGCGTGAAGCTTTCTTT.

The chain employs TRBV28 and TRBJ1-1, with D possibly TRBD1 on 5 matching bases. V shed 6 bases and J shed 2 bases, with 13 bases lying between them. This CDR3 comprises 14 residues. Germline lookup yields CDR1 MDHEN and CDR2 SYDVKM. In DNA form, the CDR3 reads TGTGCCAGCAGCCGGGGACGGGGCAACACTGAAGCTTTCTTT. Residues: CASSRGRGNTEAFF.

The CDR3, as DNA: TGTGCCAGCAGCTCGGACCGTCAGGGGCCCCAGTACTTC. Residues: CASSSDRQGPQYF. This sequence joins TRBV7-2 and TRBJ2-5, with D possibly TRBD1 on 6 matching bases. Trimming cost V 4 bases and J 9 bases, with 15 bases left between them. CDR1 is SGHTA and CDR2 is FQGNSA in the germline V gene. The length of the CDR3 is 13 residues.

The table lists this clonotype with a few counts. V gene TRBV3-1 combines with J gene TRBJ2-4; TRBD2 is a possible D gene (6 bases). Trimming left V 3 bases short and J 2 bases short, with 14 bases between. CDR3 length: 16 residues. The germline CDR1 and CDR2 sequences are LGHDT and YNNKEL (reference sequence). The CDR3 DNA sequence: TGTGCCAGCAGCCAGCAAGGGACTTCAACCAAAAACATTCAGTACTTC. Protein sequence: CASSQQGTSTKNIQYF.

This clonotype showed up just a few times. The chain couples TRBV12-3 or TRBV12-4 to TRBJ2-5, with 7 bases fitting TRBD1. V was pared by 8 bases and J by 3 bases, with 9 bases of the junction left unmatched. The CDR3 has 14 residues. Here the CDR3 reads CASRWGTGEETQYF. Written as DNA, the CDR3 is TGTGCCAGCCGCTGGGGCACAGGGGAAGAGACCCAGTACTTC.

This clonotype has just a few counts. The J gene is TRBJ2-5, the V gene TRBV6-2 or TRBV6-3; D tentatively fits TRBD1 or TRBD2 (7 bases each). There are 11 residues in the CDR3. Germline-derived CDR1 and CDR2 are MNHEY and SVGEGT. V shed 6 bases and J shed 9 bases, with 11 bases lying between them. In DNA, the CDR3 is TGTGCCAGCAGGTCAGGGGGGGCCCAGTACTTC. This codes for CASRSGGAQYF.

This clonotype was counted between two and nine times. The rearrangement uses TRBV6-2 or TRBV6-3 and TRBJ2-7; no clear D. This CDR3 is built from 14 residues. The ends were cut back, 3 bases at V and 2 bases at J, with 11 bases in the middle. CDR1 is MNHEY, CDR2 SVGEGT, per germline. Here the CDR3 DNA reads TGTGCCAGCAGTTATCACGGAAAGGCCTACGAGCAGTACGTC. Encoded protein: CASSYHGKAYEQYV.

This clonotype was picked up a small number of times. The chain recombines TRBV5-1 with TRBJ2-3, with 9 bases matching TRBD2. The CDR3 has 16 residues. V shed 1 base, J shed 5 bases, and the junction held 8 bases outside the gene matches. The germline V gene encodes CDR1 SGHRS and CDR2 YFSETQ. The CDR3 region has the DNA TGCGCCAGCAGCTTGCCAACGGGACTAGCCCAAGATACGCAGTATTTT. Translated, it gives CASSLPTGLAQDTQYF.

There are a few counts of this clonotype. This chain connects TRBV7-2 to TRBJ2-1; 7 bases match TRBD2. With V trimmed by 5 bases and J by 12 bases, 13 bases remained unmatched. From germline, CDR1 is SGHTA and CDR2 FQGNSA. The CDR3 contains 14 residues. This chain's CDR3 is CASSLSILAFGQFF. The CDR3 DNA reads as TGTGCCAGCAGCCTCAGCATACTAGCGTTCGGGCAGTTCTTC.

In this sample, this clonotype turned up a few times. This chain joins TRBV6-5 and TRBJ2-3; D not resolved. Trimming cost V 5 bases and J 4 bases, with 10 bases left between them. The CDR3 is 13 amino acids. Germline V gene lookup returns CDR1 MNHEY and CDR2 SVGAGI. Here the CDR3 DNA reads TGTGCCAGCAGTAGTTACCCCTCAGATACGCAGTATTTT. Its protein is CASSSYPSDTQYF.

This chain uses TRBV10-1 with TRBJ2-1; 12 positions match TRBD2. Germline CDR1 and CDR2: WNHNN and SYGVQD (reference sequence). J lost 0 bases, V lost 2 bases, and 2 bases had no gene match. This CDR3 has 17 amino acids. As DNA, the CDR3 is TGCGCCAGCAGTGAGGGGGGACTAGCGGGCTCCTACAATGAGCAGTTCTTC. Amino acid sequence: CASSEGGLAGSYNEQFF.

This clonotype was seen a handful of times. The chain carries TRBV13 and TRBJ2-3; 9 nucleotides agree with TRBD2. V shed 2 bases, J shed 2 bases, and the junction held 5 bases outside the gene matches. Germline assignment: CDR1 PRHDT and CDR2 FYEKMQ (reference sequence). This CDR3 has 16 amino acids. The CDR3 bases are TGTGCCAGCAGCTTACAGGTAGCGGGGGACACAGATACGCAGTATTTT. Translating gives CASSLQVAGDTDTQYF.

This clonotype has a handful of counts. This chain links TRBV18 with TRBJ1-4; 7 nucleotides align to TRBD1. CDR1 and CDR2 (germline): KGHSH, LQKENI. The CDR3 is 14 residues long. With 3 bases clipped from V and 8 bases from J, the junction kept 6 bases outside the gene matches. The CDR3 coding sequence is TGTGCCAGCTCACCGGACAGGCTGCGGGAAAAACTGTTTTTT. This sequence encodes CASSPDRLREKLFF.

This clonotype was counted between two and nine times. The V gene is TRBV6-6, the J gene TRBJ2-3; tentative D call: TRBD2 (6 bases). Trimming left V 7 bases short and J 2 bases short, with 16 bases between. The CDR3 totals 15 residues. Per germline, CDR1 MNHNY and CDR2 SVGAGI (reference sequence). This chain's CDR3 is CASTWGLTFTDTQYF. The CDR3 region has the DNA TGTGCCAGCACCTGGGGACTTACATTCACAGATACGCAGTATTTT.

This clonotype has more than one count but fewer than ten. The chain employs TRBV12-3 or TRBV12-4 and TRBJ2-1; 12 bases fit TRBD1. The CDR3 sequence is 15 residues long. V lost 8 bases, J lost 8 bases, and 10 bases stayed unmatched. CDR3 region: CASGTGGFSAYEQFF. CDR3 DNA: TGTGCCAGCGGGACAGGGGGCTTTTCTGCGTATGAGCAGTTCTTC.